The rows below give T cell receptor beta chains drawn from one sample of a study of early T cells in non-severe SARS-CoV-2 infection. TCRdb re-derived calls from the 5' RACE reads in MiXCR, one entry per CDR3 protein. The sample has about 19,000 distinct CDR3 sequences; approximately 4.4% are singletons. Sequencing was performed on whole blood. These receptors were taken from an adult who was a healthcare worker with PCR-confirmed SARS-CoV-2 infection or an uninfected control (not recorded which). Both conserved end residues are trimmed from each CDR3.

v_gene	j_gene	CDR3aa
TRBV6-6	TRBJ1-4	ASRKGTGQEKLF
TRBV6-6	TRBJ1-1	ASLENGQGGGTEAF
TRBV4-2	TRBJ2-1	ASSQEVDVSGEQF
TRBV20-1	TRBJ2-6	SATLLSSGANVLT
TRBV18	TRBJ2-7	ASSTVGYEQY
TRBV2	TRBJ2-2	ASSEDRANTGELF
TRBV7-7	TRBJ2-3	ASSLRVTGLHKVTDTQY
TRBV6-5	TRBJ1-1	ASSYGETEAF
TRBV3-1	TRBJ2-7	ASSLEGGTYEQY
TRBV6-2/TRBV6-3	TRBJ2-1	ASSRTGSYNEQF